The present entry profiles one TCR beta chain with its context. The data derive from a study of blood T cell repertoires in COVID-19. Across the study: The United States, Italy and Spain supplied acute and convalescent COVID-19 samples. The cDNA or gDNA used as material had been derived from T cells, B-cell-depleted T cells, or PBMCs.

This CDR3 is built from 13 residues. Trimming left V 1 base short and J 6 bases short, with 9 bases between. Germline V CDR1 and CDR2: SSHAT, FNYEAQ (reference sequence). Authors' analysis steps: By means of reference gene primer amplification, nucleated cell counts were estimated. The assay was immunoSEQ multiplex PCR, and TCRdb's table has in-frame clones only and misses some. For V, J and clone size, that table is used; D and trimming come from the DNA. The data show some 160,000 clones, with roughly nine tenths seen just once and around 3.3% held by the top ten. This chain connects TRBV7-7 to TRBJ1-1; D is ambiguous. Sequencing was carried out using peripheral blood. The clonotype comes from a woman aged 55-69 years with active COVID-19. CDR3 sequence (DNA): TGTGCCAGCAGCTTAGAGGGAGGTTCTGAAGCTTTCTTT. It yields the protein CASSLEGGSEAFF.